This TCR beta chain appears in the sequencing data of a study of T cell repertoires in cytomegalovirus infection. Study background: Through public TCR beta signatures, both CMV infection and matching HLA type were indicated.

Study findings and constraints: HLA-C-restricted CMV clonotypes gave the most frequent clonotype in two of eight donors.

This clonotype was detected many times. Its antigen is still unknown. TCRdb independently ran MiXCR on the reads; one entry per CDR3 protein. This sample has 100,000 to 120,000 distinct CDR3 sequences; 30% to 35% occur once, and the top ten carry roughly 40%. This sequence was found in a human donor in good health (CMV status not recorded). Some clones in this sample may be carry-over from other donors' samples. The sequencing here drew on CD8+ T cells from cultured PBMCs, taken from culture after CMV antigen stimulation.

CDR3 bases: TGTGCCAGCACCCTAACGGGGGATTACAATGAGCAGTTCTTC. Translation: CASTLTGDYNEQFF. J is TRBJ2-1 and V is TRBV6-1; D possibly corresponds to TRBD2 (6 bases). Per the germline V gene, CDR1 is MNHNS and CDR2 is SASEGT. With 7 bases removed from V and 4 bases from J, the gap between germline ends came to 14 bases. This CDR3 contains 14 residues.